This TCR beta chain emerged from a study of human T cells and chemical hapten exposure. Study details: Mostly female, the patients presented with alopecia areata, totalis or universalis. Across samples, TCR yields varied, mostly owing to small differences in pooled library volumes.

Single cDNA molecules in the library carried unique molecular identifiers attached during preparation. Each CDR3 protein gets one entry after TCRdb re-called the RACE reads with MiXCR. The table records under 400,000 distinct CDR3 sequences, approximately 5.1% of them present only once. The time point here: pre-sensitization, week 0. Described treatment: therapeutic diphenylcyclopropenone sensitization with weekly scalp DPC. This clonotype was detected ten times or more. The CDR3 has 15 residues. V lost 2 bases and J lost 8; bases outside the gene matches: 9. Germline V gene lookup returns CDR1 MGHDK and CDR2 SYGVNS.

The sample here was whole blood, taken in connection with sensitization to the hapten diphenylcyclopropenone (DPC). The rearrangement joins TRBV25-1 to TRBJ2-1; 7 bases match TRBD1. This clonotype was obtained from a woman aged 50 to 65 with alopecia areata. Some clones in this sample may be carry-over from other donors' samples. CDR3 sequence reads: CASSEPGQKAYEQFF. CDR3 sequence (DNA): TGTGCCAGCAGTGAACCGGGACAGAAGGCCTATGAGCAGTTCTTC.